This TCR beta chain was recovered during a study of CD8 T cells in Susac syndrome (dated by TCRdb to about 2019). For the study in its entirety: The study used repertoire sequencing to test whether antigen drove CD8+ T cell activation and differentiation in Susac syndrome. The clonality of the CD8+ T cell repertoire was compared across some eleven healthy donors, roughly 14 Susac syndrome patients and roughly 16 multiple sclerosis patients.

Measured from the cysteine to the phenylalanine, the CDR3 is 15 residues long. CDR3 DNA is the only sequence kept; it has 45 bases, read in frame from the first base. CDR1 and CDR2 are drawn from the germline V gene: SQVTM, ANQGSEA. The V end gives up 4 bases and the J end 3 bases, leaving 7 bases in the junction not matched to a gene. RNA was extracted with the RNeasy kit and roughly 0.45 to 1 ug was reverse transcribed using random hexamers. TCR beta CDR3 regions were amplified with the immunoSEQ multiplex PCR assay covering 54 Vbeta and 13 Jbeta segments. PCR amplification bias was corrected using a synthetic template baseline for primer optimization and computational correction. The study's own analysis went as follows. Only productive sequences were kept, with reads annotated to V, D and J genes according to IMGT and analyzed in immunoSEQ Analyzer. Clonality was computed as one minus Shannon entropy normalized by log2 of the number of productive unique sequences. For each patient and control, public and private clones were evaluated among the 100 most prevalent clones. Susac-specific clones were defined as absent from healthy and MS cohorts, 1052 published viral clones and other ImmuneACCESS disease sequences. TCRdb itself trimmed the public reads at Q25 with fastp, ran MiXCR and retained productive beta chains. Entries that share a CDR3 protein sequence are merged under the most common genes and DNA. None of the V and J calls come from the authors' own analysis; TCRdb made them. The sample contains 100,000 or so distinct CDR3 sequences, about nine tenths of them found a single time. The ten largest clones add up to approximately 0.13% of the sample.

Peripheral blood CD8+ and CD4+ T cells from healthy donors, Susac syndrome patients and multiple sclerosis patients were profiled by high-throughput TCR beta sequencing. The healthy donors served as controls matched for age and sex. CD8+ TEMRA cells were enriched by FACS, while bulk CD8+ and CD4+ T cells were purified by magnetic negative isolation. Blood was drawn into EDTA tubes, processed within 24 hours, and PBMCs were isolated by density gradient centrifugation. PBMCs intended for TCR sequencing were cryopreserved in liquid nitrogen and were subsequently thawed in a 37 degrees C water bath. Purity of sorted or isolated CD4+, CD8+ and CD8+ TEMRA cells was at least 90%. As to this clonotype: What antigen it recognizes has not been identified. No much larger clone exists at a distance of one base, and base qualities are not known.

What the work shows at the level of the full study, not this receptor alone: The study acknowledged that relatively few individuals were included in the TCR sequencing and HLA analysis.

The clonotype was recovered from a human donor in good health. What was sequenced was CD8+ T cells from PBMCs. The chain was built from TRBV29-1 and TRBJ1-5; the junction holds 9 bases that match TRBD1. The CDR3 is CSVVAGQGVNQPQHF. The bases read TGCAGCGTTGTGGCGGGACAGGGTGTCAATCAGCCCCAGCATTTT.